This T cell receptor beta chain is drawn from a study of CD8 T cells in ankylosing spondylitis. Study results and caveats: Those disease-linked clones were CD8+; they were also relatively rare in peripheral blood. Significant enrichment of disease-linked clones was reported in matched ankylosing spondylitis synovial fluid.

Libraries of TCR beta came from quantitative 5'-RACE with molecular barcodes. From the 5' RACE reads, TCRdb called clonotypes with MiXCR, one entry per CDR3 protein. The sample holds just over 300,000 distinct CDR3 sequences; 20% to 25% are singletons and the top ten take 3% to 4%. This clonotype occurred a few times. What it binds is unknown. This receptor was identified in a female donor with ankylosing spondylitis or in good health (not recorded which). Sequencing input: blood, either unsorted or a sorted T cell fraction (not recorded which).

The CDR3 DNA sequence: TGTGCCATCAGGACAGGGGCGGATGAGCAGTTCTTC. Translated: CAIRTGADEQFF. This chain links TRBV10-3 with TRBJ2-1; 8 bases match TRBD1. Unmatched junction bases numbered 3, after V lost 6 bases and J lost 8 bases. This CDR3 is built from 12 residues. Germline V gene lookup returns CDR1 ENHRY and CDR2 SYGVKD.